This T cell receptor (beta chain) was identified in a study of CD8 T cells in Susac syndrome. As for the study in general: Patients with Susac syndrome who were sequenced included more than five with active disease and fewer than ten in remission.

J gave up 8 bases and V 6 bases, and 7 bases lay outside the gene matches. The CDR3 totals 13 residues. CDR1 SEHNR and CDR2 FQNEAQ come from the germline V gene (reference sequence). Sequencing of TCR beta was performed on blood CD8+ T cells and on blood CD4+ T cells. Definite or probable Susac syndrome was diagnosed using recently defined diagnostic criteria. Reverse transcription of roughly 0.5 to 1 ug RNA was carried out with random hexamers. MiXCR was run by TCRdb on the immunoSEQ multiplex PCR reads, yielding one entry per CDR3 protein. Of 170,000 or so distinct CDR3 sequences listed, about 96% are singletons.

Source material: CD4+ T cells from PBMCs. V usage is TRBV7-9 and J usage is TRBJ1-2, with 9 bases that match TRBD1. This TCR derives from a human donor with Susac syndrome. The CDR3 coding sequence is TGTGCCAGCAGTCCACAGGGGGCGCGGGGCTACACCTTC. Translated, it gives CASSPQGARGYTF.